This TCR beta chain is drawn from a study of T cell responses to AZD1222 COVID-19 vaccine. Study context: Pooling was applied to second doses at about 4 or about 12 weeks. Findings and limits, study-wide: Baseline testing showed seropositivity in only a handful of AZD1222 recipients.

The assay was immunoSEQ multiplex PCR, and TCRdb's table has in-frame clones only and misses some. The sample holds about 120,000 clones, over 75% seen once. Note on this clone: Its antigen is not identified.

V was shortened by 3 bases and J by 9 bases, with 18 bases between the two germline ends. Germline values: CDR1 MNHEY, CDR2 SVGEGT. This CDR3 has 16 amino acids. The V call is TRBV6-2 or TRBV6-3, the J call TRBJ1-6; D is unclear. This TCR came from an adult in good health. This material consisted of peripheral blood, taken on day 0 of AZD1222 vaccination. This CDR3 is CASSYSAGLHPSPLHF. Written as DNA, the CDR3 is TGTGCCAGCAGTTATTCGGCCGGGCTGCACCCTTCACCCCTCCACTTT.